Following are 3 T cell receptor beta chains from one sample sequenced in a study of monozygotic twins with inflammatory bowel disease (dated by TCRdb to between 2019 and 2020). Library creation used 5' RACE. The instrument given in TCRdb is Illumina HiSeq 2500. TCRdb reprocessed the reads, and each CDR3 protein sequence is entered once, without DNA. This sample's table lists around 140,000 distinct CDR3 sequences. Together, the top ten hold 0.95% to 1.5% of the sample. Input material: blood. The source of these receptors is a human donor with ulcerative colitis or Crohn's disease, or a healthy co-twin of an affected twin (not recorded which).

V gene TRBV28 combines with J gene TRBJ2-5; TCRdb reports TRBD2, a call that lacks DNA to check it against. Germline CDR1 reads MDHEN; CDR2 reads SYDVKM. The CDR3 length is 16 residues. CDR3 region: CASTPWSSRGQETQYF.

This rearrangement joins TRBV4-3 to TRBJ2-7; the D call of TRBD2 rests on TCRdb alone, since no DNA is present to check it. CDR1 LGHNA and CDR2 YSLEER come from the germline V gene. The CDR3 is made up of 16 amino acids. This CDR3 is CASSQDWPGGSYEQYF.

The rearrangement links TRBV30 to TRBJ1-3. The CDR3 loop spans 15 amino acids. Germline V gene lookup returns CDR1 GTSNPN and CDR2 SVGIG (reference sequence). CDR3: CAWSVSGASGNTIYF.